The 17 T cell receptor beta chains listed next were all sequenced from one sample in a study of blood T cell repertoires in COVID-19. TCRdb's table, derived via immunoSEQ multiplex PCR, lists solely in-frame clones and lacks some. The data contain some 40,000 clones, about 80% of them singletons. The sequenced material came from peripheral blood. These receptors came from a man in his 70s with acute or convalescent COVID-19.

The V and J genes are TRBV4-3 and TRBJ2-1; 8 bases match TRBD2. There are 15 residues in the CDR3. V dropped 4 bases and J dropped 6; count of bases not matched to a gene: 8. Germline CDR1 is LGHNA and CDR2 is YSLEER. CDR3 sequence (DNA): TGCGCCAGCAGCCCTTCTAGCGGGTTGGGCAATGAGCAGTTCTTC. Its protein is CASSPSSGLGNEQFF.

The CDR3 DNA reads TGTGCCAGCAGCGTAGATCACTCTGGAAACACCATATATTTT. Protein sequence: CASSVDHSGNTIYF. The chain recombines TRBV9 with TRBJ1-3; D gene ambiguous. The V and J ends lost 0 bases and 0 bases respectively, with 4 bases between them. CDR3 length equals 14 residues. Germline CDR1 and CDR2: SGDLS and YYNGEE. The full variable domain, its missing parts supplied by reference TRBV9 and TRBJ1-3, is DSGVTQTPKHLITATGQRVTLRCSPRSGDLSVYWYQQSLDQGLQFLIQYYNGEERAKGNILERFSAQQFPDLHSELNLSSLELGDSALYFCASSVDHSGNTIYFGEGSWLTVV.

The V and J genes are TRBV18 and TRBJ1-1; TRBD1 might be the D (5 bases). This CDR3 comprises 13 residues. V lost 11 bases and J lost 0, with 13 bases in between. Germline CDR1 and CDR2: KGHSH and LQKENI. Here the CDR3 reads CAGSTEMNTEAFF. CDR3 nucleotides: TGTGCCGGATCGACAGAGATGAACACTGAAGCTTTCTTT.

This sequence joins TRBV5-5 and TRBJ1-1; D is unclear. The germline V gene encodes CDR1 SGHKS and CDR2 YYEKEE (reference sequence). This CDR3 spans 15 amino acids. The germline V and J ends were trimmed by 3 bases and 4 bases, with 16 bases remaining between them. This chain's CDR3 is CASSSQAFGGTEAFF. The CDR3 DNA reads TGTGCCAGCAGCTCCCAGGCGTTCGGAGGCACTGAAGCTTTCTTT.

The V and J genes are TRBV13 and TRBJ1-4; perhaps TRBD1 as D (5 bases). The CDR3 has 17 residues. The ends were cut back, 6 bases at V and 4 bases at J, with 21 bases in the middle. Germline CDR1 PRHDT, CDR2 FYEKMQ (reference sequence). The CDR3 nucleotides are TGTGCCAGCAGACCAAGAGGGGAGGCCACAATTAATGAAAAACTGTTTTTT. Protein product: CASRPRGEATINEKLFF.

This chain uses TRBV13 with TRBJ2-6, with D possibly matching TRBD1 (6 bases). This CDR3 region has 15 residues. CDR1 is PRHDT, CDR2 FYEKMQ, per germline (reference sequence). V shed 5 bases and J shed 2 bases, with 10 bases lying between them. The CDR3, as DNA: TGTGCCAGCAGCCTGAGACAGGCTGGGGCCAACGTCCTGACTTTC. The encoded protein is CASSLRQAGANVLTF.

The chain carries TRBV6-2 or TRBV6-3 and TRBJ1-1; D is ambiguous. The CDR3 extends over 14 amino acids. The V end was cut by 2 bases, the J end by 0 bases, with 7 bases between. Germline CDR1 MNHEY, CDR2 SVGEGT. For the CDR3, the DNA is TGTGCCAGCAGTTACGGGCGAATGAACACTGAAGCTTTCTTT. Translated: CASSYGRMNTEAFF.

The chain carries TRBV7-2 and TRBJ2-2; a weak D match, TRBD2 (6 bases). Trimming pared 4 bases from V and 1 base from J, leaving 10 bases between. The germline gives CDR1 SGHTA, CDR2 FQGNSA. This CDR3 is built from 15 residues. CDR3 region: CASSSRDWNTGELFF. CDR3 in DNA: TGTGCCAGCAGCTCCCGGGACTGGAACACCGGGGAGCTGTTTTTT.

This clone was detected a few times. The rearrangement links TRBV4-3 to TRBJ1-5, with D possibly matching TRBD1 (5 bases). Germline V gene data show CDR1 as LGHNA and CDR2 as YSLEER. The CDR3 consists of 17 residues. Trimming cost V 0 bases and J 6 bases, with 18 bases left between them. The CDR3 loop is CASSQDRREGLRQPQHF. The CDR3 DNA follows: TGCGCCAGCAGCCAAGATAGAAGGGAGGGGTTGCGTCAGCCCCAGCATTTT.

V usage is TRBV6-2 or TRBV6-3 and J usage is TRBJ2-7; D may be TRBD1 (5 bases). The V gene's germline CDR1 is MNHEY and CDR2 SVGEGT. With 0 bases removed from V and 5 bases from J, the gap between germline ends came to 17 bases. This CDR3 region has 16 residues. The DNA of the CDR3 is TGTGCCAGCAGTTACTCGTTCAGGCAGGGTGGTAACGAGCAGTACTTC. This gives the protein CASSYSFRQGGNEQYF.

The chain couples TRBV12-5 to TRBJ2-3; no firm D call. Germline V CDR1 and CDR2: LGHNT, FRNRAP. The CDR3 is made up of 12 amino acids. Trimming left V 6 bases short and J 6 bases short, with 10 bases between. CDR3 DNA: TGTGCTAGTGGCAGAGGAGACGATACGCAGTATTTT. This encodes CASGRGDDTQYF.

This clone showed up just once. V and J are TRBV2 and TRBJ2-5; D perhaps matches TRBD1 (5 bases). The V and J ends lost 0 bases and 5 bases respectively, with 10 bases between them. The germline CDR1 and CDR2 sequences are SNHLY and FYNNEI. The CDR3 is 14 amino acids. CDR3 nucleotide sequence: TGTGCCAGCAGTGAAGCAGGGGAATCGGAGACCCAGTACTTC. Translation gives CASSEAGESETQYF.

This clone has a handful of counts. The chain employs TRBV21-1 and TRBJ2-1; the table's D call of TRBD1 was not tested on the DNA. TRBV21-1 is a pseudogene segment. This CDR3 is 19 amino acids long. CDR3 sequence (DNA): TGTGCCAGCAGCAAAGCGCCCGTCCCGGAACCCTCAGGATACAATGAGCAGTTCTTC. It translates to CASSKAPVPEPSGYNEQFF.

The CDR3 DNA reads TGTGCCAGCAGTCAACAGCTGAACACTGAAGCTTTCTTT. This sequence encodes CASSQQLNTEAFF. The gene calls are TRBV27 and TRBJ1-1; D not resolved. The CDR3 runs 13 residues. Germline CDR1 is MNHEY and CDR2 is SMNVEV (reference sequence). Trimming took 5 bases from V and 0 from J, leaving 7 bases between them.

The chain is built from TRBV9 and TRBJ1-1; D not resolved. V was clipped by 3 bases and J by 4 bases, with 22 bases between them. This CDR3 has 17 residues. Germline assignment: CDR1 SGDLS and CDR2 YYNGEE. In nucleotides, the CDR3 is TGTGCCAGCAGCGGCCGGGATAGAAGAGGACTGGTCACTGAAGCTTTCTTT. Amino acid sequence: CASSGRDRRGLVTEAFF. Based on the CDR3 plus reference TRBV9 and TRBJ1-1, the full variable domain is DSGVTQTPKHLITATGQRVTLRCSPRSGDLSVYWYQQSLDQGLQFLIQYYNGEERAKGNILERFSAQQFPDLHSELNLSSLELGDSALYFCASSGRDRRGLVTEAFFGQGTRLTVV.

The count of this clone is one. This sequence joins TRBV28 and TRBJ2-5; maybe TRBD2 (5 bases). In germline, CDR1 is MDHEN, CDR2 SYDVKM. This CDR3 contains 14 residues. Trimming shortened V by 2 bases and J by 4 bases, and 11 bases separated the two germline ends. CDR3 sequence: CASSLPRVPETQYF. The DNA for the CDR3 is TGTGCCAGCAGTTTACCGAGGGTACCAGAGACCCAGTACTTC.

DNA of the CDR3: TGTGCCAGCAGTTACTCGAGGGAACAGCGCACAGATACGCAGTATTTT. Its protein is CASSYSREQRTDTQYF. The chain recombines TRBV6-2 or TRBV6-3 with TRBJ2-3, with a possible D match to TRBD2 (5 bases). V lost 0 bases and J 1 base, leaving 11 bases between the germline ends. Germline assignment: CDR1 MNHEY and CDR2 SVGEGT. The CDR3 has 16 residues.